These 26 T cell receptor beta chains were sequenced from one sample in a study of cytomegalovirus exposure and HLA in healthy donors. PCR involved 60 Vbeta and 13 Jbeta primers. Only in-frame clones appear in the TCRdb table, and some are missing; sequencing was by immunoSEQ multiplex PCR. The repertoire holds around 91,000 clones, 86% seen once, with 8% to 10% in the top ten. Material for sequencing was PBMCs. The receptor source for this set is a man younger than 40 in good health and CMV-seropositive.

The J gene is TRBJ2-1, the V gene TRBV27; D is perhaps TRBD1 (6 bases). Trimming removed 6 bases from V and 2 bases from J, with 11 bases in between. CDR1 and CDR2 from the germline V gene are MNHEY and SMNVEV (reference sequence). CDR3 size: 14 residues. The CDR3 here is CASSPQGPYNEQFF. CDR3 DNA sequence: TGTGCCAGCAGCCCACAGGGTCCCTACAATGAGCAGTTCTTC.

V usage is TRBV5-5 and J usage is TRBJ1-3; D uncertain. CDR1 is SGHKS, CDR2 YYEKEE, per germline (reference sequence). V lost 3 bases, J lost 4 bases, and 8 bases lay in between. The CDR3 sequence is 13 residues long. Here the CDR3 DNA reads TGTGCCAGCAGCTCATACAGCGGAAACACCATATATTTT. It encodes CASSSYSGNTIYF. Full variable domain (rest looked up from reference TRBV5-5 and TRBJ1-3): DAGVTQSPTHLIKTRGQQVTLRCSPISGHKSVSWYQQVLGQGPQFIFQYYEKEERGRGNFPDRFSARQFPNYSSELNVNALLLGDSALYLCASSSYSGNTIYFGEGSWLTVV.

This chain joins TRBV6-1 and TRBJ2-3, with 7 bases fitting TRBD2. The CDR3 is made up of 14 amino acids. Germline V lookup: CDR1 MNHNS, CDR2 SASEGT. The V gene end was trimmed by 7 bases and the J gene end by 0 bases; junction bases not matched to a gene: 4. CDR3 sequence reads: CASKVAGSTDTQYF. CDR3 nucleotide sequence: TGTGCCAGCAAAGTAGCGGGTAGCACAGATACGCAGTATTTT.

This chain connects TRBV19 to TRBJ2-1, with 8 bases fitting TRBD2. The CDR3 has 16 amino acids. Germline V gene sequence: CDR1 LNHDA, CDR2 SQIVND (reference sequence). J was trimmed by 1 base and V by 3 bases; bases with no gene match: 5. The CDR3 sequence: CASSILAGESYNEQFF. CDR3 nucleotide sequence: TGTGCCAGTAGTATCCTAGCGGGCGAGTCCTACAATGAGCAGTTCTTC. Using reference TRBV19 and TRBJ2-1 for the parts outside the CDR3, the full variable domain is DGGITQSPKYLFRKEGQNVTLSCEQNLNHDAMYWYRQDPGQGLRLIYYSQIVNDFQKGDIAEGYSVSREKKESFPLTVTSAQKNPTAFYLCASSILAGESYNEQFFGPGTRLTVL.

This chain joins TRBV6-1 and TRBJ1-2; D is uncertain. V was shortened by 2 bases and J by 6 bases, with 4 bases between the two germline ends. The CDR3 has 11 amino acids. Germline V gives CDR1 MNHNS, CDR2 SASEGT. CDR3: CASSEFNGYTF. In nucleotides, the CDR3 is TGTGCCAGCAGTGAATTCAATGGCTACACCTTC.

The CDR3 spells CASSLAGSHGYTF. CDR3 coding DNA: TGCGCCAGCAGCTTGGCAGGGTCGCATGGCTACACCTTC. This chain connects TRBV5-1 to TRBJ1-2, with D possibly matching TRBD1 (5 bases). V lost 0 bases and J lost 6, with 9 bases in between. Germline assignment: CDR1 SGHRS and CDR2 YFSETQ. The CDR3 consists of 13 residues.

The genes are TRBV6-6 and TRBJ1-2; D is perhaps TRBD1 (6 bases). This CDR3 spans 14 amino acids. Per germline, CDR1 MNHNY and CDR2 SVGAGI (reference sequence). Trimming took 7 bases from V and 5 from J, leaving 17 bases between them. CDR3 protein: CASTGRGTQYGYTF. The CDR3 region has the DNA TGTGCCAGCACTGGAAGGGGGACACAATATGGCTACACCTTC.

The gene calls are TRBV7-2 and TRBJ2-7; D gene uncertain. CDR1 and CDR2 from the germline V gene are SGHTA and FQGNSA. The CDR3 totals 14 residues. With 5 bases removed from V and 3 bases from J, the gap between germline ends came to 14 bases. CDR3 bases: TGTGCCAGCAGCCAAGAGTGGAGCGACTACGAGCAGTACTTC. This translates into CASSQEWSDYEQYF.

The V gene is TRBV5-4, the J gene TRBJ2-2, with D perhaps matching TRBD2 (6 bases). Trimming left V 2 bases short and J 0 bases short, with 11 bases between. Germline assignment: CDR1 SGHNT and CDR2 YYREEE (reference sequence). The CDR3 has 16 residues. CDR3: CASSFGGNTNTGELFF. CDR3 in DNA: TGTGCCAGCAGCTTTGGGGGGAACACGAACACCGGGGAGCTGTTTTTT.

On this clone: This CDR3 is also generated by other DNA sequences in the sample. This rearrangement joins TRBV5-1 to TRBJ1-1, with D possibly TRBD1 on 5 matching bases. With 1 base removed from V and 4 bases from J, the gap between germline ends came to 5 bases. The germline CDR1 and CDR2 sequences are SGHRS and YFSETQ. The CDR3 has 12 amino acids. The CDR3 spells CASSLRGTEAFF. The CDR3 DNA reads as TGCGCCAGCAGCTTGAGGGGCACTGAAGCTTTCTTT.

The CDR3 nucleotides are TGCGCCAGCAGCTTCTACAGACCCCCCTCCTACAATGAGCAGTTCTTC. Translated: CASSFYRPPSYNEQFF. The V call is TRBV5-1, the J call TRBJ2-1; D unresolved. The V gene lost 2 bases and the J gene lost 0 bases, with 12 bases spanning the gap. CDR3 length: 16 residues. Per germline, CDR1 SGHRS and CDR2 YFSETQ.

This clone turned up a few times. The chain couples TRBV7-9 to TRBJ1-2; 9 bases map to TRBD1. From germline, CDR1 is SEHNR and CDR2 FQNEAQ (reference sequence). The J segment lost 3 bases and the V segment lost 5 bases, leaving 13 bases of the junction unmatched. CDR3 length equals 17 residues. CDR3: CASSPRAPGQGDYGYTF. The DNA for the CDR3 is TGTGCCAGCAGCCCCAGGGCTCCGGGACAGGGAGACTATGGCTACACCTTC.

CDR3 region: CASSPGGGHGYTF. The CDR3 bases are TGTGCCAGCAGCCCCGGAGGAGGGCATGGCTACACCTTC. This sequence joins TRBV11-2 and TRBJ1-2, with D unclear. Trimming took off 5 bases at V and 6 bases at J, with 13 bases between the two ends. From germline, CDR1 is SGHAT and CDR2 FQNNGV. The CDR3 consists of 13 residues.

CDR3 nucleotides: TGTGCCAGCAGCGCGGGCCCTGCCACCTACGAGCAGTACTTC. Encoded protein: CASSAGPATYEQYF. The chain carries TRBV7-6 and TRBJ2-7; tentative D call: TRBD2 (5 bases). Germline V CDR1 and CDR2: SGHVS, FNYEAQ. Trimming shortened V by 5 bases and J by 2 bases, and 13 bases separated the two germline ends. This CDR3 spans 14 amino acids.

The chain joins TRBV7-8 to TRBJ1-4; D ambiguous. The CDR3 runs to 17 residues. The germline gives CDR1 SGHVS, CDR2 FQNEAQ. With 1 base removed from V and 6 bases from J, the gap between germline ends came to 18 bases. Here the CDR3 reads CASSLGGGHPVDEKLFF. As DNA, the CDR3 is TGTGCCAGCAGCTTAGGAGGCGGCCACCCAGTGGATGAAAAACTGTTTTTT.

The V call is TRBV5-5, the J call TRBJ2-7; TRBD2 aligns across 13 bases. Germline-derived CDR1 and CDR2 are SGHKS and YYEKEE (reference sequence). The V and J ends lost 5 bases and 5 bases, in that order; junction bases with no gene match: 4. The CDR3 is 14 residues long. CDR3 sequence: CASSLGTSGDEQYF. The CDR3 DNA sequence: TGTGCCAGCAGTTTAGGGACTAGCGGGGACGAGCAGTACTTC.

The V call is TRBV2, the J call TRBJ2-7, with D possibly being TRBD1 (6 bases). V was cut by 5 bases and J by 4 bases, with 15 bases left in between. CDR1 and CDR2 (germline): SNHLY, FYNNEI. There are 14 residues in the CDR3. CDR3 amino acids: CASSSRTAIYEQYF. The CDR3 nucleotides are TGTGCCAGCAGTTCAAGGACAGCGATATACGAGCAGTACTTC.

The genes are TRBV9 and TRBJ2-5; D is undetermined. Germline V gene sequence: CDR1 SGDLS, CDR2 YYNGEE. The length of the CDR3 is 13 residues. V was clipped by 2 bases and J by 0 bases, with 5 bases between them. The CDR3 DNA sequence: TGTGCCAGCAGCGTCTCCCACCAAGAGACCCAGTACTTC. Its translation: CASSVSHQETQYF. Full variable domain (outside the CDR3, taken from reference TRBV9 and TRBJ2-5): DSGVTQTPKHLITATGQRVTLRCSPRSGDLSVYWYQQSLDQGLQFLIQYYNGEERAKGNILERFSAQQFPDLHSELNLSSLELGDSALYFCASSVSHQETQYFGPGTRLLVL.

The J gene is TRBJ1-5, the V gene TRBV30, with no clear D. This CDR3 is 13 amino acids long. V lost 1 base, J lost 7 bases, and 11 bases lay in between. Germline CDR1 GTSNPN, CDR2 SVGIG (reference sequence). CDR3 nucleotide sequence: TGTGCCTGGAGTGGTCAGGAAAGGCAGCCCCAGCATTTT. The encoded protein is CAWSGQERQPQHF.

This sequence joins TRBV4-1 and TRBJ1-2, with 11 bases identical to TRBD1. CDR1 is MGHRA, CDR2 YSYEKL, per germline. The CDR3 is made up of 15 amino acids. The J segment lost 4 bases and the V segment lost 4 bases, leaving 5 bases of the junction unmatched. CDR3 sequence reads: CASSPGQGASYGYTF. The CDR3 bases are TGCGCCAGCAGCCCCGGACAGGGGGCATCCTATGGCTACACCTTC.

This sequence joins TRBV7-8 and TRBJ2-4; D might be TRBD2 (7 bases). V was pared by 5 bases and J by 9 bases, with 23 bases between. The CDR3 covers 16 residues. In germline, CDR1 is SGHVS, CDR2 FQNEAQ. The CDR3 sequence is CASSRTAQGGPGIQYF. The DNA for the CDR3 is TGTGCCAGCAGCCGGACAGCGCAGGGAGGGCCTGGCATTCAGTACTTC. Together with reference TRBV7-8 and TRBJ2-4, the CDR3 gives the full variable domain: GAGVSQSPRYKVAKRGQDVALRCDPISGHVSLFWYQQALGQGPEFLTYFQNEAQLDKSGLPSDRFFAERPEGSVSTLKIQRTQQEDSAVYLCASSRTAQGGPGIQYFGAGTRLSVL.

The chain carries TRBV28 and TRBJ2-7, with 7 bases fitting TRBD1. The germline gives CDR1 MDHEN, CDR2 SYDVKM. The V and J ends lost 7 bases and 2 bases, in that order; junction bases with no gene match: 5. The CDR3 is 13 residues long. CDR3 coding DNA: TGTGCCAGCATCAAGGGACAGACCTACGAGCAGTACTTC. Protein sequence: CASIKGQTYEQYF.

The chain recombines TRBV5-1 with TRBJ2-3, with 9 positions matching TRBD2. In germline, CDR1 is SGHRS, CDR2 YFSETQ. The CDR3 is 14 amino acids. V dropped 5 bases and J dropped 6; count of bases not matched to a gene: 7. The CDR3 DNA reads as TGCGCCAGCAGGCTAGCGGGAACCCACGATACGCAGTATTTT. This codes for CASRLAGTHDTQYF.

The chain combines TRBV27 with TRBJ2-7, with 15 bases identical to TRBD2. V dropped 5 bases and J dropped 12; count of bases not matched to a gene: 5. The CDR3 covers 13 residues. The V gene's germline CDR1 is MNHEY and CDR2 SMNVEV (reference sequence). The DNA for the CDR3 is TGTGCCAGCAGTGTCGGGACTAGCGGGGGGCTGTACTTC. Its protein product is CASSVGTSGGLYF.

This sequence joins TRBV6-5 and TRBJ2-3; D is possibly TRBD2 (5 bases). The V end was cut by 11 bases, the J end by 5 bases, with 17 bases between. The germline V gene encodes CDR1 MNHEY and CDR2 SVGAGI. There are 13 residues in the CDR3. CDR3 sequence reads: CASGWAHIDTQYF. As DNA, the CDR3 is TGTGCCTCGGGGTGGGCGCACATAGATACGCAGTATTTT.

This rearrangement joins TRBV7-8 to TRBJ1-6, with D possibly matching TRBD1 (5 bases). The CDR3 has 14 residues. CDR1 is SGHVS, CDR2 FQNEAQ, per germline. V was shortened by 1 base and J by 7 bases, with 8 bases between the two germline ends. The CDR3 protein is CASSLGGGNSPLHF. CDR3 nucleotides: TGTGCCAGCAGCTTAGGGGGCGGAAATTCACCCCTCCACTTT.